This entry is about one T cell receptor (beta chain). The CDR3 covers 16 residues. Per the germline V gene, CDR1 is SGDLS and CDR2 is YYNGEE. Trimming removed 0 bases from V and 0 bases from J; junction bases left unmatched: 3. This sample is drawn from a study of blood T cell repertoires in COVID-19. About the study: Acute-phase and convalescent COVID-19 samples originated in the United States, Italy and Spain.

Per the original methods: The authors estimated nucleated cell counts from reference gene primer amplification. Sequencing used immunoSEQ multiplex PCR; TCRdb keeps in-frame clones, though not all of them. That table furnishes V, J and clone size, whereas the DNA furnished D and trimming. The repertoire holds about 250,000 clones, approximately 90% seen once, with about 0.8% in the top ten. V is TRBV9 and J is TRBJ2-3; 8 nucleotides align to TRBD2. This sequence was found in a man aged 25 to 45 with acute or convalescent COVID-19. Sequences were obtained from peripheral blood. CDR3 nucleotides: TGTGCCAGCAGCGTAGTATCTAGCGGGAGCACAGATACGCAGTATTTT. It yields the protein CASSVVSSGSTDTQYF.